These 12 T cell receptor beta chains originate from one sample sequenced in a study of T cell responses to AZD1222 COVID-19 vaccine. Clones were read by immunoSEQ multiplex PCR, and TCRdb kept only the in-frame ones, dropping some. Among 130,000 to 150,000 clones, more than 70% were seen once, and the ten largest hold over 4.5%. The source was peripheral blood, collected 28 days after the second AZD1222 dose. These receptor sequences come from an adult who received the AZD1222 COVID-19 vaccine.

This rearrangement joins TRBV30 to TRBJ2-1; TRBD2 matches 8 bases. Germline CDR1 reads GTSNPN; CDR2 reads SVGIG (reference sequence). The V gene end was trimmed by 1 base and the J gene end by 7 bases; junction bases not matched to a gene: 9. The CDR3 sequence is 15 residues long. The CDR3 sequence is CAWSGASGWGNEQFF. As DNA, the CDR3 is TGTGCCTGGAGTGGGGCTAGCGGGTGGGGAAATGAGCAGTTCTTC.

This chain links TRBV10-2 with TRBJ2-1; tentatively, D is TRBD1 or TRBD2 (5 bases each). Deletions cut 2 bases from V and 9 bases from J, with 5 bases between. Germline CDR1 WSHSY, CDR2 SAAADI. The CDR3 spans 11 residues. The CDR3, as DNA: TGCGCCAGCAGTGAGGGGGGTGAGCAGTTCTTC. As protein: CASSEGGEQFF.

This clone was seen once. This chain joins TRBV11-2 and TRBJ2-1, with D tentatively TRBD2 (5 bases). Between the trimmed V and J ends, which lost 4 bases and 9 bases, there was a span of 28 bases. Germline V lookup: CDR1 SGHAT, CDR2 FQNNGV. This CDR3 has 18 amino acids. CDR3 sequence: CASSYTAFRDRAPSEQFF. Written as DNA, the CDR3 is TGTGCCAGCAGCTATACGGCTTTCCGGGATCGGGCCCCTAGTGAGCAGTTCTTC.

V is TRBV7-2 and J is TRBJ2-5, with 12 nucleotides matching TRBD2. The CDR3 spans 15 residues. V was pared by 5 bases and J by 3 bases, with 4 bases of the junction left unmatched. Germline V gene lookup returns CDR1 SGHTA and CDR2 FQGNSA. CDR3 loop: CASSLRLAGEETQYF. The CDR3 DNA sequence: TGTGCCAGCAGCCTTAGACTAGCGGGGGAAGAGACCCAGTACTTC.

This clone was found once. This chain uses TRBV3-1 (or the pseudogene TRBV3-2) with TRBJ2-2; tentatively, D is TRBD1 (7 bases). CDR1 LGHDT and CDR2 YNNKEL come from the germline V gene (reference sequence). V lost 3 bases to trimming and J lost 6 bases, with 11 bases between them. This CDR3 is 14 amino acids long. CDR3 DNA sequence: TGTGCCAGCAGCCAGGGCAGGGGGGCCGGGGAGCTGTTTTTT. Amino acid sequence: CASSQGRGAGELFF.

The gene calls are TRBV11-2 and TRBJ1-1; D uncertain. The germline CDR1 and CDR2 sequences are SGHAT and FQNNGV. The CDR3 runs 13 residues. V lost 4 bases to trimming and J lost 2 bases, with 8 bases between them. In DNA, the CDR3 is TGTGCCAGCAGCTCCGACTATAACACTGAAGCTTTCTTT. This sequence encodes CASSSDYNTEAFF.

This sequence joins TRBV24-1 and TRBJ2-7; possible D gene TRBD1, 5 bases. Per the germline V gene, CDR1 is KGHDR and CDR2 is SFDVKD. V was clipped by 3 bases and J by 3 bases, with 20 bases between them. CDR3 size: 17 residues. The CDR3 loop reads CATSDVSPGQANYEQYF. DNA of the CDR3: TGTGCCACCAGTGATGTATCCCCCGGACAAGCAAACTACGAGCAGTACTTC.

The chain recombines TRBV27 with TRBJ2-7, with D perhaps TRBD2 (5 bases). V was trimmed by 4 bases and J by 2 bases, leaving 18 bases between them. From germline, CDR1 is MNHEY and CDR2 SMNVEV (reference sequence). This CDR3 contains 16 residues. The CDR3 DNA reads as TGTGCCAGCAGTTCCTCGGCCCAAATGCGGGCCTACGAGCAGTACTTC. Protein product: CASSSSAQMRAYEQYF.

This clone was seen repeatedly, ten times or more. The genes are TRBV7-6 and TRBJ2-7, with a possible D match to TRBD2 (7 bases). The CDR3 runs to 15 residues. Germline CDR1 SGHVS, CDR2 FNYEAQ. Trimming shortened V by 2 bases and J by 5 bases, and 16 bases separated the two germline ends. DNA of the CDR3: TGTGCCAGCAGCTTAACAGCCAGGGGAGGGGACGAGCAGTACTTC. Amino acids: CASSLTARGGDEQYF.

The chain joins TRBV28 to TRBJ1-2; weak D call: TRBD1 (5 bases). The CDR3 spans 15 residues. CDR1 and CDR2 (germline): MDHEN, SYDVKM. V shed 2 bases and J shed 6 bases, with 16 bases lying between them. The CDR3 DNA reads TGTGCCAGCAGTTTACGTGACCTTCGGGGCCATGGCTACACCTTC. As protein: CASSLRDLRGHGYTF.

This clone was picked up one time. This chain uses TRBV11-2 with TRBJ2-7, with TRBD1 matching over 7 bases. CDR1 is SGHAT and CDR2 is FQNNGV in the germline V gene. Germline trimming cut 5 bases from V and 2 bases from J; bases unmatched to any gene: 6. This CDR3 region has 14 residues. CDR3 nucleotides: TGTGCCAGCAGCCCCAGGGACAGCCCCTACGAGCAGTACTTC. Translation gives CASSPRDSPYEQYF.

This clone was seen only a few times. The CDR3 region has the DNA TGTGCCAGCAGCTTAAGTCAGGGGGCCTATGGCTACACCTTC. It codes for CASSLSQGAYGYTF. The chain links TRBV11-2 to TRBJ1-2; 8 bases match TRBD1. The V gene's germline CDR1 is SGHAT and CDR2 FQNNGV. The CDR3 spans 14 residues. V shed 2 bases and J 4 bases; nucleotides not matched to a gene: 3.